This T cell receptor beta chain was documented in a study of beta chain features in type 1 diabetes. General study findings and limits: Type 1 diabetes patients had moderately but significantly shorter TCRB CDR3s in all four CD4+ subsets. Small HLA sub-analyses could not settle whether HLA shapes TCRB rearrangement.

Expressed TCRB transcripts got sequenced, as all isolated RNA was reverse transcribed. Profiled with immunoSEQ multiplex PCR; TCRdb holds only in-frame clones, not every one. The data show roughly 340,000 clones, approximately 12% seen once. On this clone itself: Its antigen is still unknown.

The CDR3 runs to 15 residues. V was pared by 2 bases and J by 2 bases, with 1 base of the junction left unmatched. The V gene's germline CDR1 is MDHEN and CDR2 SYDVKM. The J gene is TRBJ2-3, the V gene TRBV28; 10 positions match TRBD1. The clonotype originates from a woman aged 18-29 years with type 1 diabetes. The sequenced material came from naive CD4+ T cells from blood. In nucleotides, the CDR3 is TGTGCCAGCAGTTTACGACAGGGGGCCACAGATACGCAGTATTTT. Encoded protein: CASSLRQGATDTQYF.